The clone carrying this T cell receptor (beta chain) was picked up many times. The sample comes from a study of prognosis after radiotherapy for stage I lung cancer. Whole-study context: About seven of the patients had squamous cell carcinoma tumors, while 12 to 13 had adenocarcinoma tumors.

Trimming took 4 bases from V and 6 from J, leaving 14 bases between them. CDR3 length equals 15 residues. Germline V lookup: CDR1 SGHRS, CDR2 YFSETQ. From genomic DNA, two-round multiplex PCR was used to amplify TCR beta CDR3. First-round PCR, the initial amplification, used primers specific to each TRBV and TRBJ gene. MiXCR, applied by TCRdb to the multiplex PCR reads, yields one record per CDR3 protein. The data hold approximately 30,000 distinct CDR3 sequences, with approximately 39% observed a single time. The receptor's source is a donor aged 50 or older with non-small cell lung cancer. The specimen comprised PBMCs, sampled before or after stereotactic body radiation therapy (not recorded which). This rearrangement joins TRBV5-1 to TRBJ1-6; TRBD1 is a possible D gene (5 bases). The CDR3 DNA follows: TGCGCCAGCAGCCCGCGAGCAGACAGTAATTCACCCCTCCACTTT. Translating it yields CASSPRADSNSPLHF.